The 31 T cell receptor beta chains presented below share a single source sample, sequenced in a study of cytomegalovirus exposure and HLA in healthy donors. PCR amplification relied on 60 Vbeta primers (plus 13 Jbeta primers). Generated by immunoSEQ multiplex PCR, the TCRdb table keeps only in-frame clones and is missing some. Among fewer than 140,000 clones listed, roughly four fifths were seen once. Sample: PBMCs. The source is a man between 45 and 60 years old in good health and CMV-seronegative.

The V call is TRBV7-9, the J call TRBJ2-3; D might be TRBD1 (7 bases). This CDR3 is 16 amino acids long. V was pared by 1 base and J by 2 bases, with 13 bases between. The germline V gene has CDR1 SEHNR and CDR2 FQNEAQ (reference sequence). CDR3 nucleotide sequence: TGTGCCAGCAGCTTAGATGCAGGGGGGTCCACAGATACGCAGTATTTT. Residues: CASSLDAGGSTDTQYF.

The chain is built from TRBV7-6 and TRBJ1-4, with TRBD1 matching 9 bases. Germline V gives CDR1 SGHVS, CDR2 FNYEAQ. J was trimmed by 7 bases and V by 3 bases; bases with no gene match: 3. The CDR3 is 14 residues long. CDR3 sequence (DNA): TGTGCCAGCAGCTTGACAGGGGGTTTTGAAAAACTGTTTTTT. It yields the protein CASSLTGGFEKLFF.

The chain recombines TRBV4-1 with TRBJ1-5; D is unresolved. The CDR3 length is 13 residues. Germline V gene lookup returns CDR1 MGHRA and CDR2 YSYEKL. Trimming stripped 3 bases from V and 0 bases from J, with 3 bases between. This CDR3 reads CASSHISNQPQHF. The DNA of the CDR3 is TGCGCCAGCAGCCACATTAGCAATCAGCCCCAGCATTTT.

The chain joins TRBV7-4 to TRBJ1-4, with 7 bases lining up with TRBD1. The CDR3 is 16 residues long. Looked up from germline, CDR1 is SGHVT and CDR2 is SQSDAQ. V shed 5 bases and J 5 bases; nucleotides not matched to a gene: 11. CDR3 sequence (DNA): TGTGCCAGCAGCCTGATATGGGACAGACAAAATGAAAAACTGTTTTTT. Its translation: CASSLIWDRQNEKLFF.

The J gene is TRBJ1-1, the V gene TRBV5-1; unclear D gene. Trimming pared 0 bases from V and 4 bases from J, leaving 16 bases between. Germline CDR1 SGHRS, CDR2 YFSETQ. This CDR3 is 16 amino acids long. This CDR3 is CASSLDGRAVGTEAFF. CDR3 coding DNA: TGCGCCAGCAGCTTGGATGGGAGGGCGGTCGGCACTGAAGCTTTCTTT.

On this clone itself: At one end the junction does not follow the germline gene, possibly because of a read error. The V gene is TRBV29-1, the J gene TRBJ1-3; no clear D. This CDR3 is built from 12 residues. The V gene's germline CDR1 is SQVTM and CDR2 ANQGSEA. DNA of the CDR3: TGCAACGTTCGTGACACTGGAAACACCATATATTTT. It encodes CNVRDTGNTIYF.

As for this clone: Other DNA variants within this sample encode the same CDR3. This sequence joins TRBV7-3 and TRBJ2-5; 7 positions agree with TRBD2. Unmatched junction bases numbered 0, after V lost 4 bases and J lost 4 bases. The length of the CDR3 is 12 residues. CDR1 SGHTA and CDR2 FQGTGA come from the germline V gene. The CDR3 sequence is CASSSGGETQYF. The CDR3 nucleotides read TGTGCCAGCAGCTCGGGGGGAGAGACCCAGTACTTC.

The chain has TRBV5-6 and TRBJ2-7; 7 positions match TRBD2. This CDR3 comprises 13 residues. The J segment lost 6 bases and the V segment lost 4 bases, leaving 7 bases of the junction unmatched. In germline, CDR1 is SGHDT, CDR2 YYEEEE. Here the CDR3 DNA reads TGTGCCAGCAGCCTCCGACCGGGGGGCGAGCAGTACGTC. Protein: CASSLRPGGEQYV.

This chain connects TRBV7-3 to TRBJ2-3, with 8 bases that match TRBD1. The CDR3 extends over 14 amino acids. Germline V gene lookup returns CDR1 SGHTA and CDR2 FQGTGA. V shed 4 bases, J shed 4 bases, and the junction held 4 bases outside the gene matches. CDR3 amino acids: CASSSRTGPDTQYF. CDR3 sequence (DNA): TGTGCCAGCAGCTCACGGACAGGGCCAGATACGCAGTATTTT.

This chain links TRBV5-6 with TRBJ2-3; TRBD1 aligns across 10 bases. CDR3 length: 14 amino acids. Germline trimming cut 4 bases from V and 4 bases from J; bases unmatched to any gene: 3. CDR1 and CDR2 from the germline V gene are SGHDT and YYEEEE. CDR3 bases: TGTGCCAGCAGCCCTGGGACAGGGGCAGATACGCAGTATTTT. It yields the protein CASSPGTGADTQYF.

The chain is built from TRBV18 and TRBJ1-3, with 10 nucleotides matching TRBD1. J lost 2 bases, V lost 3 bases, and 4 bases had no gene match. The germline gives CDR1 KGHSH, CDR2 LQKENI. The CDR3 loop spans 16 amino acids. DNA for the CDR3: TGTGCCAGCTCACCTTCCGGGACAGGGGCTGGAAACACCATATATTTT. This encodes CASSPSGTGAGNTIYF.

This chain links TRBV6-6 with TRBJ2-7; 8 nucleotides agree with TRBD2. V lost 6 bases and J lost 5; bases outside the gene matches: 6. Germline V gene lookup returns CDR1 MNHNY and CDR2 SVGAGI (reference sequence). There are 13 residues in the CDR3. This chain's CDR3 is CASRSGTSDEQYV. CDR3 bases: TGTGCCAGCAGGTCCGGGACTAGTGACGAGCAGTACGTC.

The chain is built from TRBV5-6 and TRBJ1-2; 8 bases line up with TRBD1. Germline V gene lookup returns CDR1 SGHDT and CDR2 YYEEEE. This CDR3 contains 16 residues. Losses at the gene ends were 3 bases for V and 3 bases for J; bases not matched to a gene: 10. The chain's CDR3 is CASSSWGGQDHYGYTF. In DNA form, the CDR3 reads TGTGCCAGCAGCTCCTGGGGGGGACAGGACCACTATGGCTACACCTTC. Together with reference TRBV5-6 and TRBJ1-2, the CDR3 gives the full variable domain: DAGVTQSPTHLIKTRGQQVTLRCSPKSGHDTVSWYQQALGQGPQFIFQYYEEEERQRGNFPDRFSGHQFPNYSSELNVNALLLGDSALYLCASSSWGGQDHYGYTFGSGTRLTVV.

V gene TRBV7-9 combines with J gene TRBJ2-3, with 9 bases fitting TRBD2. This CDR3 comprises 14 residues. Germline V gives CDR1 SEHNR, CDR2 FQNEAQ (reference sequence). The junction had 9 bases not matched to a gene; V was cut back by 5 bases and J by 9 bases. The CDR3 spells CASSMGLALNTQYF. As DNA, the CDR3 is TGTGCCAGCAGCATGGGACTAGCCCTTAACACGCAGTATTTT.

V is TRBV6-5 and J is TRBJ2-5, with a weak D call TRBD2 (5 bases). V was pared by 0 bases and J by 3 bases, with 14 bases between. The CDR3 runs 16 residues. The germline CDR1 and CDR2 sequences are MNHEY and SVGAGI. The CDR3 DNA reads TGTGCCAGCAGTTACTCGGAGGATGTAGCGAAAGAGACCCAGTACTTC. As protein: CASSYSEDVAKETQYF.

The chain couples TRBV6-1 to TRBJ1-5; 8 nucleotides match TRBD1. Trimming took 4 bases from V and 7 from J; bases not matched to a gene: 0. This CDR3 is 12 amino acids long. Germline V CDR1 and CDR2: MNHNS, SASEGT. CDR3 sequence: CASSGQGQPQHF. The DNA for the CDR3 is TGTGCCAGCAGTGGACAGGGGCAGCCCCAGCATTTT.

This clone was picked up a small number of times. The V call is TRBV6-1, the J call TRBJ1-5; 8 bases fit TRBD1. Per the germline V gene, CDR1 is MNHNS and CDR2 is SASEGT. The junction had 9 bases not matched to a gene; V was cut back by 4 bases and J by 7 bases. CDR3 length equals 15 residues. The CDR3 nucleotides read TGTGCCAGCAGTGTCGTGCAGGGGGCAAAACAGCCCCAGCATTTT. Translating gives CASSVVQGAKQPQHF.

Only a few counts were recorded for this clone. The J gene is TRBJ1-1, the V gene TRBV5-1; 7 bases are shared with TRBD1. The J segment lost 5 bases and the V segment lost 0 bases, leaving 4 bases of the junction unmatched. CDR1 and CDR2 (germline): SGHRS, YFSETQ. The CDR3 has 14 residues. The CDR3 sequence is CASSLAGGVTEAFF. In DNA form, the CDR3 reads TGCGCCAGCAGCTTGGCAGGGGGAGTGACTGAAGCTTTCTTT.

The chain uses TRBV7-2 and TRBJ2-7, with a tentative D call TRBD2 (6 bases). The CDR3 has 13 residues. Trimming stripped 1 base from V and 6 bases from J, with 10 bases between. From germline, CDR1 is SGHTA and CDR2 FQGNSA. CDR3 sequence (DNA): TGTGCCAGCAGCTTAGATAGCGGTCGCGAGCAGTACTTC. It yields the protein CASSLDSGREQYF.

The rearrangement links TRBV7-2 to TRBJ1-5, with D perhaps matching TRBD1 (5 bases). V dropped 5 bases and J dropped 2 bases, with 10 bases sitting between them. The CDR3 is 14 amino acids. Per germline, CDR1 SGHTA and CDR2 FQGNSA. CDR3: CASSPREGNQPQHF. For the CDR3, the DNA is TGTGCCAGCAGCCCCAGGGAGGGCAATCAGCCCCAGCATTTT.

This clone appeared a few times. This chain uses TRBV18 with TRBJ2-1; D is undetermined. Germline assignment: CDR1 KGHSH and CDR2 LQKENI. This CDR3 has 12 residues. V was shortened by 8 bases and J by 7 bases, with 12 bases between the two germline ends. The CDR3, as DNA: TGTGCCAGCCACCTTAGCTTAAATGAGCAGTTCTTC. It yields the protein CASHLSLNEQFF.

This CDR3 is CASSHTGGSDEQYF. For the CDR3, the DNA is TGTGCCAGCAGCCATACAGGGGGCAGCGACGAGCAGTACTTC. The chain combines TRBV14 with TRBJ2-7; 9 bases fit TRBD1. Germline V gives CDR1 SGHDN, CDR2 FVKESK. The CDR3 runs 14 residues. Trimming cost V 3 bases and J 5 bases; bases outside gene matches: 5.

J is TRBJ2-1 and V is TRBV5-4; 12 positions match TRBD1. Per the germline V gene, CDR1 is SGHNT and CDR2 is YYREEE (reference sequence). Trimming took 2 bases from V and 7 from J; bases not matched to a gene: 4. This CDR3 comprises 15 residues. The CDR3 coding sequence is TGTGCCAGCAGCTTCCGGGACAGGGGGCGGAATGAGCAGTTCTTC. This codes for CASSFRDRGRNEQFF.

The V call is TRBV5-1, the J call TRBJ1-6; 9 positions match TRBD1. V trimming: 6 bases; J trimming: 7 bases; junction bases outside the gene matches: 5. Germline V gene lookup returns CDR1 SGHRS and CDR2 YFSETQ. The CDR3 loop spans 14 amino acids. The CDR3 nucleotides are TGCGCCAGCACCCCGGACAGGGGCAATTCACCCCTCCACTTT. Its translation is CASTPDRGNSPLHF. The full variable domain, its missing parts supplied by reference TRBV5-1 and TRBJ1-6, is KAGVTQTPRYLIKTRGQQVTLSCSPISGHRSVSWYQQTPGQGLQFLFEYFSETQRNKGNFPGRFSGRQFSNSRSEMNVSTLELGDSALYLCASTPDRGNSPLHFGNGTRLTVT.

This chain connects TRBV5-1 to TRBJ1-6, with 11 nucleotides matching TRBD1. The CDR3 length is 15 residues. V was pared by 5 bases and J by 8 bases, with 6 bases of the junction left unmatched. CDR1 and CDR2 from the germline V gene are SGHRS and YFSETQ. CDR3 in DNA: TGCGCCAGCAGTGGGGGGACAGGGGGATATTCACCCCTCCACTTT. Residues: CASSGGTGGYSPLHF.

The sample holds a few counts of this clone. V usage is TRBV29-1 and J usage is TRBJ2-3; D is ambiguous. V dropped 8 bases and J dropped 5 bases, with 20 bases sitting between them. This CDR3 region has 14 residues. CDR1 and CDR2 from the germline V gene are SQVTM and ANQGSEA. The CDR3 protein is CSLTSLVVGDTQYF. The CDR3 bases are TGCAGCCTGACGTCCCTAGTTGTGGGAGATACGCAGTATTTT.

This clone has just a few counts. The chain is built from TRBV11-2 and TRBJ2-3; D is possibly TRBD1 (6 bases). This CDR3 contains 17 residues. Per the germline V gene, CDR1 is SGHAT and CDR2 is FQNNGV. Trimming took 2 bases from V and 2 from J, leaving 17 bases between them. The CDR3 DNA sequence: TGTGCCAGCAGCTTAAGGGGACCGGGACACCTCACAGATACGCAGTATTTT. As protein: CASSLRGPGHLTDTQYF.

The chain is built from TRBV5-1 and TRBJ1-1; D call uncertain. The germline V gene encodes CDR1 SGHRS and CDR2 YFSETQ. With 4 bases removed from V and 1 base from J, the gap between germline ends came to 11 bases. CDR3 size: 14 residues. CDR3 in DNA: TGCGCCAGCAGCCAGGCATTAGAGAACACTGAAGCTTTCTTT. This translates into CASSQALENTEAFF.

V is TRBV6-5 and J is TRBJ2-7, with a weak D call TRBD2 (5 bases). Germline CDR1 reads MNHEY; CDR2 reads SVGAGI. The V end was cut by 7 bases, the J end by 0 bases, with 13 bases between. The CDR3 has 14 amino acids. CDR3 sequence reads: CASTPAGHSYEQYF. Written as DNA, the CDR3 is TGTGCCAGCACCCCTGCGGGCCACTCCTACGAGCAGTACTTC.

The genes are TRBV4-2 and TRBJ2-2, with 9 nucleotides matching TRBD2. Losses at the gene ends were 4 bases for V and 3 bases for J; bases not matched to a gene: 9. CDR3 length: 17 residues. Germline CDR1 LGHNA, CDR2 YNFKEQ. The CDR3 bases are TGTGCCAGCAGCCGTTTGGATTCTAGCGGGGACACCGGGGAGCTGTTTTTT. Amino acid sequence: CASSRLDSSGDTGELFF.

J is TRBJ1-4 and V is TRBV2, with 7 bases matching TRBD1. Germline V gene lookup returns CDR1 SNHLY and CDR2 FYNNEI. The CDR3 consists of 13 residues. J was trimmed by 6 bases and V by 8 bases; bases with no gene match: 6. CDR3 in amino acids: CASGTARDEKLFF. The CDR3 DNA reads as TGTGCCAGCGGGACAGCAAGAGATGAAAAACTGTTTTTT.